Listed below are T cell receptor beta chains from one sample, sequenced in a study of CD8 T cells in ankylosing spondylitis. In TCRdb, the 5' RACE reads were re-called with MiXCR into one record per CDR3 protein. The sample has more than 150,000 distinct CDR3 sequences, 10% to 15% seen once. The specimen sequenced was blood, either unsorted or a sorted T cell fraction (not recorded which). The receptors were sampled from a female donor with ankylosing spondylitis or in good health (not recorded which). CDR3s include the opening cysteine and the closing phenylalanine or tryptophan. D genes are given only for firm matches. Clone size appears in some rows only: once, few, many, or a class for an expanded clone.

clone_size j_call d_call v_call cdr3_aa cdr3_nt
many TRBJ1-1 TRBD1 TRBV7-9 CASRKRQGAATEAFF TGTGCCAGCAGAAAAAGACAGGGGGCCGCCACTGAAGCTTTCTTT
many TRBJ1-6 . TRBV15 CATSRDLNSPLHF TGTGCCACCAGCAGAGACCTAAATTCACCCCTCCACTTT
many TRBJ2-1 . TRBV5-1 CASSLLPSGSTNEQFF TGCGCCAGCAGCTTGCTTCCGTCGGGGTCCACCAATGAGCAGTTCTTC
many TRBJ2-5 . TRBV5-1 CASSLVSHKETQYF TGCGCCAGCAGCTTGGTCTCGCACAAGGAGACCCAGTACTTC
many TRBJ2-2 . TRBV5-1 CASSTRGGGGDGELFF TGCGCCAGCAGCACCAGAGGAGGAGGGGGTGACGGGGAGCTGTTTTTT
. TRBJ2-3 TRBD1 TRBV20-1 CSARPGQDTDTQYF TGCAGTGCTAGGCCGGGACAGGACACAGATACGCAGTATTTT
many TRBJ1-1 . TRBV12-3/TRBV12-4 CASTLVPSEAFF TGTGCCAGCACCCTCGTACCTAGCGAAGCTTTCTTT
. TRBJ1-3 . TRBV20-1 CSASGLRSGNTIYF TGCAGTGCTTCGGGCCTAAGATCTGGAAACACCATATATTTT
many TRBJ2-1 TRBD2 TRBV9 CASSSQGSGSEFF TGTGCCAGCAGCTCCCAAGGTAGCGGGAGTGAGTTCTTC
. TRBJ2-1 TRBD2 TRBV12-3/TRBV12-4 CASSIAGGYNEQFF TGTGCCAGCAGCATAGCGGGAGGGTACAATGAGCAGTTCTTC
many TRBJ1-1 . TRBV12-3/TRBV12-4 CASSRSGVPEAFF TGTGCCAGCAGCCGATCTGGAGTCCCTGAAGCTTTCTTT
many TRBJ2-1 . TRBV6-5 CASSFARINEQFF TGTGCCAGCAGTTTCGCTAGAATCAATGAGCAGTTCTTC
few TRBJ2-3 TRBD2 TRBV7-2 CASPRTSGGSDTQYF TGTGCCAGCCCTCGGACTAGCGGTGGTTCAGATACGCAGTATTTT
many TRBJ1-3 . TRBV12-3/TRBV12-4 CASSLVGNSGNTIYF TGTGCCAGCAGTTTAGTTGGAAACTCTGGAAACACCATATATTTT
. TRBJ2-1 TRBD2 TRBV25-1 CASSVWTSVSNEQFF TGTGCCAGCAGTGTATGGACTAGCGTAAGCAATGAGCAGTTCTTC
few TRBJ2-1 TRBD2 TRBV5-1 CASSLGLAGTYNEQFF TGCGCCAGCAGCTTGGGACTAGCGGGGACATACAATGAGCAGTTCTTC
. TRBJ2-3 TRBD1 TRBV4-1 CASSQGTGTGVDTQYF TGCGCCAGCAGCCAAGGGACCGGGACAGGGGTTGATACGCAGTATTTT
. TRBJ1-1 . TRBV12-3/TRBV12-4 CASAIGGVNTEVFF TGTGCCAGCGCTATCGGGGGGGTGAACACTGAAGTTTTCTTT
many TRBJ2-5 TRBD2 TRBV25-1 CASSSSGGPQETQYF TGTGCCAGCAGTAGCTCGGGGGGTCCCCAAGAGACCCAGTACTTC
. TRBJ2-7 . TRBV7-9 CASSLGLREQYF TGTGCCAGCAGCTTAGGTTTGCGCGAGCAGTACTTC
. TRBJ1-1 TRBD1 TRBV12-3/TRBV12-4 CASRPKTGKNTEAFF TGTGCCAGCAGACCCAAGACAGGGAAGAACACTGAAGCTTTCTTT
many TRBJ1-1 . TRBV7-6 CASSLPGGGTEAFF TGTGCCAGCAGCTTGCCCGGGGGGGGCACTGAAGCTTTCTTT
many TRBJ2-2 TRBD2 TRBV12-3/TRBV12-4 CASSFRPSGNTGELFF TGTGCCAGCAGTTTTCGGCCTAGCGGAAACACCGGGGAGCTGTTTTTT
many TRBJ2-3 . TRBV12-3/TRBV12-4 CASSLAGQGLTDTQYF TGTGCCAGCAGTTTAGCCGGTCAGGGGCTCACAGATACGCAGTATTTT
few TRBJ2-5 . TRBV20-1 CSARVSSLSGWGKETQYF TGCAGTGCTAGAGTTTCGAGTCTTTCGGGTTGGGGAAAAGAGACCCAGTACTTC
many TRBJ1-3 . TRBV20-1 CSARVGLGNTIYF TGCAGTGCTAGAGTTGGGCTGGGAAACACCATATATTTT
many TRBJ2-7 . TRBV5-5 CASSPGWSSYEQYF TGTGCCAGCAGCCCCGGTTGGAGCTCCTACGAGCAGTACTTC
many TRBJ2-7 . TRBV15 CATSGTGFRYEQYF TGTGCCACCAGCGGAACTGGTTTTAGGTACGAGCAGTACTTC
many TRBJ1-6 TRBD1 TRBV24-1 CATSDSQGLPPRNNSPLHF TGTGCCACCAGTGACTCACAGGGGCTACCACCTCGGAATAATTCACCCCTCCACTTT
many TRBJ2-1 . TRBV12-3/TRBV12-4 CASSFVPTTGNEQFF TGTGCCAGCAGTTTCGTACCGACTACGGGCAATGAGCAGTTCTTC
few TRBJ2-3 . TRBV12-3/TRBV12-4 CASSLGVGRLRDTQYF TGTGCCAGCAGCTTGGGGGTGGGACGACTGAGGGATACGCAGTATTTT
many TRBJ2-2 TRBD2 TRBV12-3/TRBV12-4 CASSRLAGGPNTGELFF TGTGCCAGCAGTCGACTAGCGGGAGGCCCAAACACCGGGGAGCTGTTTTTT
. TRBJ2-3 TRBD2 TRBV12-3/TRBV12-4 CASSSLGGWGADTQYF TGTGCCAGCAGTTCCCTCGGGGGGTGGGGTGCAGATACGCAGTATTTT
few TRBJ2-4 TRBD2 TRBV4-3 CASSLRTSGENIQYF TGCGCCAGCAGCCTTCGGACTAGCGGCGAAAACATTCAGTACTTC
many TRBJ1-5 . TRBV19 CASSSRGREPQHF TGTGCCAGTAGTTCCCGGGGGAGGGAGCCCCAGCATTTT
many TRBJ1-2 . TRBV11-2 CASSLSWYSGKVDYGYTF TGTGCCAGCAGCTTATCTTGGTATTCAGGGAAAGTGGACTATGGCTACACCTTC
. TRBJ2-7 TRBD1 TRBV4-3 CASSRGVVGTGNEQYF TGCGCCAGCAGCCGAGGAGTAGTTGGGACAGGGAACGAGCAGTACTTC
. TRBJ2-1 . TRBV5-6 CASSLDYQSYNEQFF TGTGCCAGCAGCTTAGACTATCAATCTTACAATGAGCAGTTCTTC
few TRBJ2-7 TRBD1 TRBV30 CAWSVPGQVTFEQYF TGTGCCTGGAGTGTACCGGGACAGGTAACGTTCGAGCAGTACTTC
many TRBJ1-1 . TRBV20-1 CSARQVGGTEAFF TGCAGTGCTAGACAGGTCGGAGGCACTGAAGCTTTCTTT
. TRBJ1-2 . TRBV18 CASSPFPGQSYGYTF TGTGCCAGCTCACCATTTCCAGGACAGAGCTATGGCTACACCTTC
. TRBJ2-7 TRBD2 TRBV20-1 CSAQSGTSGSYEQYF TGCAGTGCGCAATCCGGGACTAGCGGCTCCTACGAGCAGTACTTC
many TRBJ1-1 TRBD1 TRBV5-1 CASSGTGSLTEAFF TGCGCCAGCAGCGGGACAGGTTCCCTCACTGAAGCTTTCTTT
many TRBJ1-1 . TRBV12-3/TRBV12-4 CASSSEVWTSEAFF TGTGCCAGCAGCAGTGAAGTATGGACGAGTGAAGCTTTCTTT
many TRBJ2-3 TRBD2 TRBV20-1 CSALSGSRPDTQYF TGCAGTGCGCTTAGCGGGAGTCGGCCAGATACGCAGTATTTT
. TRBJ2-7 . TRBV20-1 CSANLDTASYEQYF TGCAGTGCTAACTTGGACACGGCCTCCTACGAGCAGTACTTC
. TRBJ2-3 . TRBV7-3 CASSLSGTGHITDTQYF TGTGCCAGCAGCTTAAGCGGCACAGGGCACATCACAGATACGCAGTATTTT
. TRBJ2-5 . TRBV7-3 CASSPGLLAGTQYF TGTGCCAGCAGCCCCGGACTATTAGCTGGGACCCAGTACTTC
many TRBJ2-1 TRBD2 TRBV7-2 CASSPPPGLARNEQFF TGTGCCAGCAGCCCACCTCCGGGACTAGCTAGGAATGAGCAGTTCTTC
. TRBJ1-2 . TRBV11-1 CASSSYRGARMDTYGYTF TGTGCCAGCAGCTCTTATAGGGGGGCGCGGATGGACACCTATGGCTACACCTTC
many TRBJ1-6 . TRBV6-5 CASSYFPDSPLHF TGTGCCAGCAGTTACTTTCCTGATTCACCCCTCCACTTT
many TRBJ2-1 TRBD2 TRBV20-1 CSARGTSGPSNEQFF TGCAGTGCTAGAGGGACTAGCGGGCCGAGCAATGAGCAGTTCTTC
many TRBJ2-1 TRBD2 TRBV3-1 CASSPGGRTGEQFF TGTGCCAGCAGCCCGGGGGGGAGGACGGGTGAGCAGTTCTTC
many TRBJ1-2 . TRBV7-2 CASSSQTGSGLRGYTF TGTGCCAGCAGCTCTCAAACAGGGTCCGGTTTACGGGGCTACACCTTC
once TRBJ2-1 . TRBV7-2 CASSLLTGRYNEQFF TGTGCCAGCAGTTTGCTAACGGGAAGATACAATGAGCAGTTCTTC